Included here is one T cell receptor beta chain sequence, with context. Its antigen is not identified. TCRdb's table, derived via immunoSEQ multiplex PCR, lists solely in-frame clones and lacks some. The data show 100,000 to 150,000 clones, 70% to 90% seen once. The trim removed 5 bases at V and 1 base at J, leaving 5 bases unmatched. CDR3 length: 16 amino acids. CDR1 and CDR2 (germline): KGHDR, SFDVKD. The sample belongs to a study of T cell responses to AZD1222 COVID-19 vaccine. Study information: Second doses that came at about 4 or about 12 weeks were put together.

Points from the study as a whole: Dominant at 160-218 and 743-854, vaccine-associated CD4 TCRs also spanned spike. Recipients of AZD1222 seropositive at baseline numbered only 6 or 7. There were repertoire samples only from the period after the peak T cell response.

Sequenced here: peripheral blood, sampled on day 0 of AZD1222 vaccination. This TCR was sampled from an adult in good health. J is TRBJ2-2 and V is TRBV24-1; 8 bases agree with TRBD1. CDR3 residues: CATSVTGTGNTGELFF. CDR3 DNA sequence: TGTGCCACCAGTGTCACCGGGACAGGGAACACCGGGGAGCTGTTTTTT.